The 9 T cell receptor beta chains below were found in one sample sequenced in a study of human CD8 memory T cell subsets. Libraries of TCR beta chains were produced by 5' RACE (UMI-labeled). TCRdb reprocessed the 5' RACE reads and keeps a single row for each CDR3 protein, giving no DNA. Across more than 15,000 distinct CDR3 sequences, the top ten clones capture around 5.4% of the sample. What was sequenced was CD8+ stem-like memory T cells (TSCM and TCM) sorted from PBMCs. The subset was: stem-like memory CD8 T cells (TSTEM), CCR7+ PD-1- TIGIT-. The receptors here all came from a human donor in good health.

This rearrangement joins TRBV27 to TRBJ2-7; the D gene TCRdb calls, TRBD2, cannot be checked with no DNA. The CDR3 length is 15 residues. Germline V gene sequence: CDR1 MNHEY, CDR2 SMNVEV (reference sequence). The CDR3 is CASSALGLDTYEQYF.

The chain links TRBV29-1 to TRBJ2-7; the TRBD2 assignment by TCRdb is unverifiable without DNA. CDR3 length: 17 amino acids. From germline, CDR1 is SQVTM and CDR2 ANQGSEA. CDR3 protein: CSVDGLAGDTGSYEQYF.

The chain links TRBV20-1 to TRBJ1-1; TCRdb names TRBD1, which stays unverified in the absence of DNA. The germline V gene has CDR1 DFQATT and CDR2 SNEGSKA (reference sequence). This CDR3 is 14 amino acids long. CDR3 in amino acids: CSADRPLVYTEAFF.

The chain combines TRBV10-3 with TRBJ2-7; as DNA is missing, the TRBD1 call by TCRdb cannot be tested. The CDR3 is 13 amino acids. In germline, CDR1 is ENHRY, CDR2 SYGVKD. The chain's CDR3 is CAISRDRFDEQYF.

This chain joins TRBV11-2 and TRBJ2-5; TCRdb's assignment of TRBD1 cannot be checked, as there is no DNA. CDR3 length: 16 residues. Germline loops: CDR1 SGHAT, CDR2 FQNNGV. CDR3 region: CASSLLGPQGGKTQYF.

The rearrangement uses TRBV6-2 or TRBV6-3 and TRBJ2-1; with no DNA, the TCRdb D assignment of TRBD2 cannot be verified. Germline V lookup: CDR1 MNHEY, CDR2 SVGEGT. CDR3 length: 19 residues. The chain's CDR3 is CASSYRLAGGTWSGREQFF.

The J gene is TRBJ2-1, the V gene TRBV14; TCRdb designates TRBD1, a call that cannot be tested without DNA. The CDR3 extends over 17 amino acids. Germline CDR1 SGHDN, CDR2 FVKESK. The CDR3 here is CASSRRRGSSSYNEQFF.

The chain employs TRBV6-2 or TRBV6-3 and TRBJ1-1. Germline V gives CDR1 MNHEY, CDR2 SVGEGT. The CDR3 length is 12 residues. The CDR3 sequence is CASSYSTTEAFF.

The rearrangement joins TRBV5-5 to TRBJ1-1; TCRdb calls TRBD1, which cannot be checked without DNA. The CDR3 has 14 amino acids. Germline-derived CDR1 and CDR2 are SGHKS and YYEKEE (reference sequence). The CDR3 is CASSFQGGYTEAFF.